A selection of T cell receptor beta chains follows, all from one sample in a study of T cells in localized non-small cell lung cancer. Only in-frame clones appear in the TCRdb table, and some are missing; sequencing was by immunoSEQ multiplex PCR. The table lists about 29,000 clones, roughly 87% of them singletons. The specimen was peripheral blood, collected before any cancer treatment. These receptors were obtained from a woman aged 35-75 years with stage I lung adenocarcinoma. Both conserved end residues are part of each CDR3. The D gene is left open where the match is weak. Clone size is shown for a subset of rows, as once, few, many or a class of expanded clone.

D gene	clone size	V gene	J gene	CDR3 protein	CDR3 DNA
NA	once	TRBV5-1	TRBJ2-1	CASSLVPGNRFVINEQFF	TGCGCCAGCAGCTTGGTACCGGGTAACAGATTTGTAATCAATGAGCAGTTCTTC
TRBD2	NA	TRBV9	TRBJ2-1	CASSRWLAGEGSYNEQFF	TGTGCCAGCAGCCGTTGGCTAGCGGGGGAAGGCTCCTACAATGAGCAGTTCTTC
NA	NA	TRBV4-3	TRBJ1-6	CASSQEWGPLHF	TGCGCCAGCAGCCAAGAGTGGGGTCCCCTCCACTTT
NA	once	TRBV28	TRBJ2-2	CASSLGQNTGELFF	TGTGCCAGCAGTTTAGGGCAGAACACCGGGGAGCTGTTTTTT
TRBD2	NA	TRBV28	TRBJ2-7	CAITGTSEYEQYF	TGTGCCATAACCGGGACTAGCGAATACGAGCAGTACTTC
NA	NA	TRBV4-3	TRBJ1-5	CASSQDLGRSNQPQHF	TGCGCCAGCAGCCAAGATCTAGGGCGGAGCAATCAGCCCCAGCATTTT
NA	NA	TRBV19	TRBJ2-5	CASRDRVRYQETQYF	TGTGCCAGTAGGGACAGAGTCCGATACCAAGAGACCCAGTACTTC
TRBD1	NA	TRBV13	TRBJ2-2	CASSLGRLQGATGELFF	TGTGCCAGCAGCTTAGGGAGACTGCAGGGGGCCACCGGGGAGCTGTTTTTT
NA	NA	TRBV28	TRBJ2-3	CALGGALADTQYF	TGTGCCCTCGGAGGGGCCCTAGCGGATACGCAGTATTTT
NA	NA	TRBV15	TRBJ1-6	CATSRDSQHSPLHF	TGTGCCACCAGCCGAGACAGCCAGCACTCACCCCTCCACTTT
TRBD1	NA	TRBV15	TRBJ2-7	CATSRTTGRDEQYF	TGTGCCACCAGCAGGACGACAGGGCGGGACGAGCAGTACTTC
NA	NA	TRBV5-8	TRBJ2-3	CASSLAGLATDTQYF	TGTGCCAGCAGCTTGGCCGGATTAGCGACAGATACGCAGTATTTT
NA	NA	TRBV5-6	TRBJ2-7	CASSLGGAIRMSYEQYF	TGTGCCAGCAGCTTGGGGGGGGCGATCCGGATGTCCTACGAGCAGTACTTC
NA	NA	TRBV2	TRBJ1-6	CASSARGENSPLHF	TGTGCCAGCAGTGCGAGGGGGGAAAATTCACCCCTCCACTTT
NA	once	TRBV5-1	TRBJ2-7	CASSLASLPLGEQYF	TGCGCCAGCAGCTTGGCCTCACTACCTCTCGGCGAGCAGTACTTC
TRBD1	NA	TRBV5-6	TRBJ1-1	CASSQLTGGRTEAFF	TGTGCCAGCAGCCAGCTAACAGGGGGAAGGACTGAAGCTTTCTTT
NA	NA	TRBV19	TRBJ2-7	CASAPFVGDEQYF	TGTGCCAGTGCCCCTTTTGTTGGGGACGAGCAGTACTTC
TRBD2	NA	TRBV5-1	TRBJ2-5	CASSLGSGGQQETQYF	TGCGCCAGCAGCTTGGGCTCGGGGGGGCAACAAGAGACCCAGTACTTC
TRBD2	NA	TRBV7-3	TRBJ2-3	CASSVSGGEPDTQYF	TGTGCCAGCAGCGTCAGCGGGGGAGAACCAGATACGCAGTATTTT